A selection of T cell receptor beta chains follows, all from one sample in a study of regulatory T cells in long-lasting Graves disease. MiXCR, run by TCRdb on the multiplex PCR reads, gives a single entry per CDR3 protein. Of under 250,000 distinct CDR3 sequences detected, roughly 18% appear once; the ten largest clones hold about 11%. The same sample was also studied in work on T cells in Graves' hyperthyroidism and ophthalmopathy.

The sample here was peripheral blood mononuclear cells (PBMCs), taken at new diagnosis, from a patient treated with antithyroid drugs. The receptors were sampled from a woman aged 25 to 45 with Graves disease. The CDR3 runs from the conserved cysteine through the conserved F or W. Each record gives: D gene, J gene, V gene, clone size, CDR3 protein, CDR3 DNA. A D gene is named only where the DNA matches it firmly. Rows may omit the clone size; those that give it use once, few, many or a size class.

>NA|TRBJ2-2|TRBV5-1|many
CASSWTGELSPTGELFF
TGCGCCAGCAGCTGGACGGGAGAGCTCTCTCCCACCGGGGAGCTGTTTTTT
>NA|TRBJ2-7|TRBV20-1|many
CSARDTVAVSYEQYF
TGCAGTGCTAGAGATACGGTAGCGGTCTCCTACGAGCAGTACTTC
>TRBD1|TRBJ1-1|TRBV7-9|NA
CASSWGQTNTEAFF
TGTGCCAGCAGTTGGGGACAGACGAACACTGAAGCTTTCTTT
>TRBD2|TRBJ2-3|TRBV28|many
CASSWDYLSTDTQYF
TGTGCCAGCAGTTGGGACTACCTTAGCACAGATACGCAGTATTTT
>NA|TRBJ2-5|TRBV19|many
CASSISNGGRRLGETQYF
TGTGCCAGTAGTATCTCAAACGGAGGACGTAGGCTGGGGGAGACCCAGTACTTC
>TRBD1|TRBJ1-5|TRBV10-3|many
CAISEGGRQHF
TGTGCCATCAGTGAAGGGGGCAGACAGCATTTT
>NA|TRBJ2-7|TRBV5-8|NA
CASRGVDRMSSYEQYF
TGTGCCAGCAGGGGGGTCGATAGAATGAGCTCCTACGAGCAGTACTTC
>NA|TRBJ1-1|TRBV11-2|once
CASSLGLVGGTEAFF
TGTGCCAGCAGCTTAGGCCTGGTTGGGGGCACTGAAGCTTTCTTT
>TRBD1|TRBJ2-7|TRBV20-1|many
CSAQPQGGEQYF
TGCAGTGCTCAACCACAGGGGGGAGAGCAGTACTTC
>NA|TRBJ2-3|TRBV20-1|many
CSAREAPGTQYF
TGCAGTGCTAGAGAGGCCCCGGGCACGCAGTATTTT
>NA|TRBJ1-1|TRBV27|NA
CASSSSREPEAFF
TGTGCCAGCAGTTCCTCCAGGGAACCTGAAGCTTTCTTT
>NA|TRBJ1-4|TRBV9|many
CASSVGTDNEKLFF
TGTGCCAGCAGCGTAGGAACAGATAATGAAAAACTGTTTTTT
>TRBD1|TRBJ1-3|TRBV28|NA
CASSLVRTGGNTIYF
TGTGCCAGCAGTTTAGTTCGGACAGGTGGGAACACCATATATTTT
>TRBD1|TRBJ1-1|TRBV6-4|many
CASSQTGVETEAFF
TGTGCCAGCAGTCAGACAGGGGTGGAGACTGAAGCTTTCTTT
>NA|TRBJ2-1|TRBV30|many
CAWSVLFRVNEQFF
TGTGCCTGGAGTGTACTGTTTAGGGTTAATGAGCAGTTCTTC
>NA|TRBJ1-2|TRBV29-1|NA
CSVESGNYGYTF
TGCAGCGTTGAGTCAGGCAACTATGGCTACACCTTC
>NA|TRBJ2-7|TRBV5-4|NA
CASSFGVALSYEQYF
TGTGCCAGCAGCTTTGGAGTGGCCCTCTCCTACGAGCAGTACTTC
>TRBD2|TRBJ2-3|TRBV20-1|many
CSAVPGLARGTQYF
TGCAGTGCAGTGCCGGGACTAGCCCGGGGGACGCAGTATTTT
>NA|TRBJ1-2|TRBV28|many
CASSSRRDGYTF
TGTGCCAGCAGTTCGCGCAGGGATGGCTACACCTTC
>NA|TRBJ1-1|TRBV5-1|few
CASSFDRSYMNTETFF
TGCGCCAGCAGTTTCGACAGGTCCTATATGAACACTGAAACTTTCTTT
>NA|TRBJ1-2|TRBV6-2/TRBV6-3|many
CASSYSSWAGMITDYGYTF
TGTGCCAGCAGTTACTCGTCCTGGGCAGGGATGATTACGGACTATGGCTACACCTTC
>TRBD2|TRBJ2-3|TRBV2|many
CASTLGLAGGYTDTQYF
TGTGCCAGCACCCTCGGACTAGCGGGAGGATACACAGATACGCAGTATTTT
>NA|TRBJ1-5|TRBV12-3/TRBV12-4|many
CASWGGYSNQPQHF
TGTGCCAGCTGGGGAGGGTATAGCAATCAGCCCCAGCATTTT
>TRBD1|TRBJ1-3|TRBV11-3|few
CASSLTRTGAGNTIYF
TGTGCCAGCAGCCTCACACGGACAGGGGCCGGAAACACCATATATTTT
>TRBD2|TRBJ2-3|TRBV7-9|NA
CASSPGLAGGADTQYF
TGTGCCAGCAGCCCGGGACTAGCGGGGGGTGCAGATACGCAGTATTTT
>NA|TRBJ1-1|TRBV2|many
CASIPRHLNTEAFF
TGTGCCAGCATCCCTCGGCACCTGAACACTGAAGCTTTCTTT
>NA|TRBJ2-3|TRBV2|many
CASSVRDSTDTQYF
TGTGCCAGCAGTGTAAGGGATAGCACAGATACGCAGTATTTT
>NA|TRBJ1-2|TRBV2|many
CASSEGGGLGYTF
TGTGCCAGCAGTGAAGGTGGGGGGCTCGGCTACACCTTC
>NA|TRBJ1-2|TRBV3-1|many
CASSRLSRGTYGYTF
TGTGCCAGCAGCCGTCTTTCAAGAGGGACGTATGGCTACACCTTC
>NA|TRBJ1-1|TRBV12-3/TRBV12-4|many
CASSLSRGTEAFF
TGTGCCAGCAGCTTGAGTCGGGGGACTGAAGCTTTCTTT
>NA|TRBJ2-2|TRBV5-1|many
CASSLAGAYTGELFF
TGCGCCAGCAGCTTGGCTGGGGCTTACACCGGGGAGCTGTTTTTT
>TRBD1|TRBJ1-5|TRBV7-9|many
CASSSGQGGPYHQHF
TGTGCCAGCAGCAGCGGACAGGGGGGGCCTTATCATCAGCATTTT
>TRBD1|TRBJ1-2|TRBV19|NA
CASRPRDRVVRGYTF
TGTGCCAGTAGGCCCCGGGACAGGGTTGTTCGGGGCTACACCTTC
>TRBD1|TRBJ1-1|TRBV2|many
CASTFDRVNTEAFF
TGTGCCAGCACGTTTGACAGGGTGAACACTGAAGCTTTCTTT
>TRBD1|TRBJ2-1|TRBV7-7|NA
CAVGGSGQGIPYNEQFF
TGTGCTGTCGGGGGTTCGGGACAGGGGATCCCCTACAATGAGCAGTTCTTC
>NA|TRBJ1-1|TRBV7-9|many
CASSFPTGWNTEAFF
TGTGCCAGCAGCTTTCCAACTGGATGGAACACTGAAGCTTTCTTT
>TRBD2|TRBJ2-3|TRBV7-3|many
CASSLRGGGYTDTQYF
TGTGCCAGCAGCTTAAGAGGCGGGGGATACACAGATACGCAGTATTTT
>TRBD1|TRBJ1-1|TRBV11-3|many
CASSPGTGHTEAFF
TGTGCCAGCAGCCCCGGGACAGGGCACACTGAAGCTTTCTTT
>NA|TRBJ1-2|TRBV10-3|many
CAISEDLTPASANYGYTF
TGTGCCATCAGTGAAGACCTAACCCCAGCCTCTGCTAACTATGGCTACACCTTC
>NA|TRBJ2-7|TRBV20-1|many
CSVRDSSYEQYF
TGCAGTGTCAGGGATAGCTCCTACGAGCAGTACTTC
>NA|TRBJ1-2|TRBV20-1|many
CSAIVPGGYTF
TGCAGTGCTATCGTCCCGGGGGGCTACACCTTC
>TRBD2|TRBJ2-3|TRBV4-1|many
CASSQEERGGITDTQYF
TGCGCCAGCAGCCAAGAAGAGCGGGGGGGCATCACAGATACGCAGTATTTT
>NA|TRBJ1-1|TRBV6-2/TRBV6-3|many
CASSYRGSNTEAFF
TGTGCCAGCAGTTACAGGGGATCGAACACTGAAGCTTTCTTT
>NA|TRBJ2-1|TRBV14|many
CASSQGERSYNEQFF
TGTGCCAGCAGCCAAGGGGAACGCTCCTACAATGAGCAGTTCTTC
>TRBD2|TRBJ2-1|TRBV5-6|many
CASSPTGTSGTYNEQFF
TGTGCCAGCAGTCCCACCGGGACTAGCGGAACTTACAATGAGCAGTTCTTC
>TRBD1|TRBJ1-6|TRBV18|NA
CASSPDRGGYNSPLHF
TGTGCCAGCTCCCCGGACAGGGGCGGATATAATTCACCCCTCCACTTT
>NA|TRBJ1-4|TRBV29-1|NA
CSVPEGGEKLFF
TGCAGCGTTCCTGAGGGTGGTGAAAAACTGTTTTTT
>NA|TRBJ1-2|TRBV7-2|many
CASSLNSANYGYTF
TGTGCCAGCAGCTTAAATTCGGCTAACTATGGCTACACCTTC
>NA|TRBJ2-5|TRBV20-1|NA
CSARAPTGGETQYF
TGCAGTGCTAGAGCCCCGACAGGTGGGGAGACCCAGTACTTC
>NA|TRBJ2-7|TRBV6-1|NA
CASGKTTGGLLNEQYF
TGTGCCAGCGGTAAGACGACCGGGGGTCTTCTCAACGAGCAGTACTTC
>NA|TRBJ2-1|TRBV10-3|many
CAISEMTLGNNEQFF
TGTGCCATCAGTGAGATGACCCTGGGTAACAATGAGCAGTTCTTC
>TRBD1|TRBJ1-2|TRBV2|many
CASSGRTGAIVSYTF
TGTGCCAGCAGTGGACGGACAGGGGCCATCGTAAGCTACACCTTC
>NA|TRBJ2-2|TRBV30|NA
CAWGGTAGAGTGELFF
TGTGCCTGGGGTGGGACAGCGGGAGCGGGCACGGGGGAGCTGTTTTTT
>NA|TRBJ2-1|TRBV19|NA
CASSMSVSYNEQFF
TGTGCCAGTAGTATGAGCGTTTCCTACAATGAGCAGTTCTTC